A selection of T cell receptor beta chains follows, all from one sample in a study of long-term antiretroviral therapy in people with HIV. TCRdb's table, derived via immunoSEQ multiplex PCR, lists solely in-frame clones and lacks some. The sample lists fewer than 20,000 clones, about four fifths occurring once. Here the sequenced sample was unsorted PBMCs, taken 0.3 years after starting antiretroviral therapy. These TCRs come from a woman in her fifties or sixties with HIV. The CDR3 runs from the conserved cysteine through the conserved F or W. A D gene is named only where the DNA matches it firmly. Rows may omit the clone size; those that give it use once, few, many or a size class.

TRBV30,TRBJ2-5,-,-,CAWSTSDRETQYF,TGTGCCTGGAGTACCTCCGACAGGGAGACCCAGTACTTC
TRBV15,TRBJ2-3,TRBD1,-,CATSRTPRAGGSTDTQYF,TGTGCCACCAGCAGAACCCCCCGGGCAGGGGGAAGCACAGATACGCAGTATTTT
TRBV30,TRBJ2-3,TRBD2,-,CAWSVPTSGGGDTQYF,TGTGCCTGGAGTGTCCCGACTAGCGGGGGGGGAGATACGCAGTATTTT
TRBV6-5,TRBJ1-1,-,-,CASRFNTEAFF,TGTGCCAGCAGGTTCAACACTGAAGCTTTCTTT
TRBV11-3,TRBJ2-7,-,-,CASSLGSGGPPLYF,TGTGCCAGCAGCTTAGGATCTGGGGGGCCTCCCTTGTACTTC
TRBV5-1,TRBJ2-1,-,-,CASSSIGGTNNEQFF,TGCGCCAGCAGCTCCATCGGTGGGACAAACAATGAGCAGTTCTTC
TRBV5-1,TRBJ2-1,TRBD1,-,CASSPGTGVNEQFF,TGCGCCAGCAGCCCCGGGACAGGGGTCAATGAGCAGTTCTTC
TRBV30,TRBJ1-1,-,-,CAWSVIGVTEAFF,TGTGCCTGGAGTGTGATAGGGGTCACTGAAGCTTTCTTT
TRBV4-2,TRBJ2-5,-,-,CASSQDLPVVGTEETQYF,TGTGCCAGCAGCCAAGATCTTCCCGTCGTGGGAACGGAAGAGACCCAGTACTTC
TRBV5-1,TRBJ2-1,-,-,CASRTTTAYNEQFF,TGCGCCAGCAGGACGACGACGGCTTACAATGAGCAGTTCTTC
TRBV27,TRBJ1-1,-,-,CASSKGEDTEAFF,TGTGCCAGCAGTAAAGGGGAGGACACTGAAGCTTTCTTT
TRBV18,TRBJ1-3,TRBD1,-,CASSPQDRAGNTIYF,TGTGCCAGCTCACCACAGGACAGGGCTGGAAACACCATATATTTT
TRBV29-1,TRBJ1-3,-,-,CSVEGLGGSGNTIYF,TGCAGCGTTGAAGGTTTAGGGGGCTCTGGAAACACCATATATTTT
TRBV27,TRBJ1-1,TRBD1,-,CASRLLSGQGNTEAFF,TGTGCCAGCAGGCTCCTATCTGGACAGGGGAACACTGAAGCTTTCTTT
TRBV14,TRBJ1-6,-,few,CASSQGRLNSPLHF,TGTGCCAGCAGCCAAGGACGCCTTAATTCACCCCTCCACTTT
TRBV29-1,TRBJ1-2,-,-,CSVRPGASYGYTF,TGCAGCGTTCGACCGGGAGCTAGCTATGGCTACACCTTC
TRBV19,TRBJ2-3,TRBD2,-,CATGGGGSSDTQYF,TGTGCCACCGGCGGGGGGGGGAGCTCAGATACGCAGTATTTT
TRBV7-3,TRBJ2-3,-,-,CASSFGDTQYF,TGTGCCAGCAGCTTCGGAGATACGCAGTATTTT
TRBV4-1,TRBJ1-2,-,-,CASSQVGSQEVYGYTF,TGCGCCAGCAGCCAAGTTGGGTCCCAAGAGGTATATGGCTACACCTTC
TRBV19,TRBJ2-5,-,-,CASSEPGLYQETQYF,TGTGCCAGTAGTGAACCAGGACTATACCAAGAGACCCAGTACTTC
TRBV9,TRBJ2-3,TRBD2,-,CASSVVGGSGGPDTQYF,TGTGCCAGCAGCGTAGTAGGGGGTAGCGGGGGCCCAGATACGCAGTATTTT
TRBV10-3,TRBJ2-3,-,medium-sized,CAISEGVGIDTQYF,TGTGCCATCAGTGAGGGAGTGGGAATAGATACGCAGTATTTT
TRBV7-9,TRBJ2-5,-,-,CASRWQGETQYF,TGTGCCAGCAGGTGGCAGGGGGAGACCCAGTACTTC
TRBV6-6,TRBJ1-3,-,-,CASSPQGGSGNTIYF,TGTGCCAGCAGTCCGCAAGGGGGTTCTGGAAACACCATATATTTT
TRBV25-1,TRBJ2-1,TRBD2,-,CASSATSGGASEQFF,TGTGCCAGCAGTGCCACTAGCGGGGGGGCCTCTGAGCAGTTCTTC
TRBV6-1,TRBJ1-5,-,-,CASSEWRAPNQPQHF,TGTGCCAGCAGTGAATGGAGGGCCCCCAATCAGCCCCAGCATTTT
TRBV30,TRBJ1-3,-,-,CAWRQGHLSGNTIYF,TGTGCCTGGAGGCAGGGACATCTCTCTGGAAACACCATATATTTT
TRBV2,TRBJ1-5,TRBD1,-,CASSEGQGRQPQHF,TGTGCCAGCAGCGAAGGACAGGGACGACAGCCCCAGCATTTT
TRBV5-1,TRBJ1-6,TRBD1,-,CASSPGRGTGTPRYSPLHF,TGCGCCAGCAGCCCAGGAAGGGGGACAGGGACACCAAGGTATTCACCCCTCCACTTT
TRBV7-3,TRBJ2-3,-,-,CASSSTGRSTDTQYF,TGTGCCAGCAGCTCAACAGGGCGAAGCACAGATACGCAGTATTTT
TRBV29-1,TRBJ1-2,TRBD1,-,CSVERGGGGADGYTF,TGCAGCGTCGAGAGGGGCGGAGGGGGCGCCGATGGCTACACCTTC
TRBV4-1,TRBJ1-3,-,-,CASSLWELSGNTIYF,TGCGCCAGCAGCCTATGGGAACTCTCTGGAAACACCATATATTTT
TRBV2,TRBJ2-5,-,-,CASSGAGWETQYF,TGTGCCAGCAGCGGGGCGGGGTGGGAGACCCAGTACTTC
TRBV9,TRBJ1-1,-,-,CASSGGLQNTEAFF,TGTGCCAGCAGCGGGGGACTGCAGAACACTGAAGCTTTCTTT
TRBV12-5,TRBJ2-3,-,-,CASGLSTDTQYF,TGTGCTAGTGGTTTGAGCACAGATACGCAGTATTTT
TRBV19,TRBJ1-3,-,-,CASSPLSGGDDTIYF,TGTGCCAGTAGTCCGCTTTCTGGAGGGGACGACACCATATATTTT
TRBV2,TRBJ1-4,-,-,CASSGGTPEKLFF,TGTGCCAGCAGTGGGGGGACACCCGAAAAACTGTTTTTT
TRBV27,TRBJ2-3,-,-,CASSFFRTDTQYF,TGTGCCAGCAGTTTCTTCCGCACAGATACGCAGTATTTT
TRBV6-5,TRBJ1-4,-,-,CASGDITNEKLFF,TGTGCCAGCGGGGACATTACTAATGAAAAACTGTTTTTT
TRBV19,TRBJ1-2,-,-,CASSLTAGITHF,TGTGCCAGTAGTCTGACGGCGGGCATCACCCACTTC
TRBV7-2,TRBJ1-2,-,once,CASSTGPRLIYGYTF,TGTGCCAGCAGCACCGGGCCTCGACTAATTTATGGCTACACCTTC
TRBV10-2,TRBJ1-2,-,-,CASSGGYGYTF,TGCGCCAGCAGTGGCGGCTATGGCTACACCTTC
TRBV2,TRBJ2-2,-,-,CASSAGAYTGELFF,TGTGCCAGCAGTGCAGGGGCGTACACCGGGGAGCTGTTTTTT
TRBV18,TRBJ1-3,-,-,CASSPQGHTIYF,TGTGCCAGCTCACCGCAGGGACACACCATATATTTT
TRBV18,TRBJ2-5,-,-,CASPPEGQETQYF,TGTGCCAGCCCACCCGAAGGGCAAGAGACCCAGTACTTC
TRBV5-1,TRBJ2-2,-,medium-sized,CASSFAGELFF,TGCGCCAGCAGCTTCGCCGGGGAGCTGTTTTTT
TRBV5-1,TRBJ2-3,TRBD2,medium-sized,CASSPALAGASDTQYF,TGCGCCAGCAGCCCCGCACTAGCGGGGGCGTCAGATACGCAGTATTTT
TRBV9,TRBJ1-3,-,-,CASALDSSGNTIYF,TGTGCCAGCGCCTTGGACAGCTCTGGAAACACCATATATTTT
TRBV2,TRBJ2-5,TRBD2,few,CASSAGLGPPFQETQYF,TGTGCCAGCAGCGCGGGACTAGGGCCCCCCTTCCAAGAGACCCAGTACTTC
TRBV10-3,TRBJ1-5,-,-,CAISEERGSNQPQHF,TGTGCCATCAGTGAGGAGAGAGGAAGCAATCAGCCCCAGCATTTT
TRBV19,TRBJ2-4,-,few,CASSMDKQPLAKNIQYF,TGTGCCAGTAGTATGGATAAACAGCCTTTAGCCAAAAACATTCAGTACTTC
TRBV30,TRBJ1-6,-,few,CAWSFWQGNSPLHF,TGTGCCTGGAGTTTCTGGCAGGGTAATTCACCCCTCCACTTT
TRBV7-6,TRBJ1-4,-,-,CASSLGATNEKLFF,TGTGCCAGCAGCTTAGGGGCAACTAATGAAAAACTGTTTTTT
TRBV6-1,TRBJ1-1,-,-,CASRPTGPGTEAFF,TGTGCCAGCAGACCCACAGGGCCAGGCACTGAAGCTTTCTTT
TRBV7-8,TRBJ1-6,-,-,CASSLDSPPLHF,TGTGCCAGCAGCTTAGACAGTCCCCCCCTCCACTTT